This TCR beta chain was retrieved from a study of control samples from healthy donors and cancer patients. This CDR3 has 15 amino acids. V lost 5 bases and J lost 1; bases outside the gene matches: 4. Germline CDR1 reads KGHDR; CDR2 reads SFDVKD. The repertoire was sequenced with immunoSEQ multiplex PCR; TCRdb's copy has only in-frame clones and lacks some. This sample carries some 120,000 clones, about nine tenths of them seen once, and the ten largest clones take more than 8%. The material sequenced was blood. The receptor's source is a middle-aged man in good health. This rearrangement joins TRBV24-1 to TRBJ2-5, with 9 bases matching TRBD2. The CDR3 coding sequence is TGTGCCACCAGTGTGTTGCGGGGGGGCCAAGAGACCCAGTACTTC. As protein: CATSVLRGGQETQYF.